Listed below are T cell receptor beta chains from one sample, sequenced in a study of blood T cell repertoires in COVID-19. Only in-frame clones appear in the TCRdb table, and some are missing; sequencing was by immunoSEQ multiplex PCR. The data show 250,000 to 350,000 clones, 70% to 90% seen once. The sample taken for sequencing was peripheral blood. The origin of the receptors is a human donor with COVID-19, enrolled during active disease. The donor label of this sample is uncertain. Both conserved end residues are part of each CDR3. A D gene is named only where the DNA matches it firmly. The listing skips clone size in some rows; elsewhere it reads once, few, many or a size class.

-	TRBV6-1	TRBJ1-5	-	TGTGCCAGCAGTGCTGACCCTCCTGGGAGGGGAAGCAATCAGCCCCAGCATTTT	CASSADPPGRGSNQPQHF
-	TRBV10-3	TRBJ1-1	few	TGTGCCATCAGTTCCAGGATCACTGAAGCTTTCTTT	CAISSRITEAFF
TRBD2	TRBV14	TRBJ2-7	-	TGTGCCAGCAGCCAAGATCTGGGAGGGACCTACTCCTACGAGCAGTACTTC	CASSQDLGGTYSYEQYF
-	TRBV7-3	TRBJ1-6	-	TGTGCCAGCAGCCGCTCGGGGAGGAGTTCACCCCTCCACTTT	CASSRSGRSSPLHF
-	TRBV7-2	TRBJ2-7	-	TGTGCCAGCAGCTTCCCCAATTCCTACGAGCAGTACTTC	CASSFPNSYEQYF
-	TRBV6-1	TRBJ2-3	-	TGTGCCAGCAGTGAAGTGGGAGCAGATACGCAGTATTTT	CASSEVGADTQYF
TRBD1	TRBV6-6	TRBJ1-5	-	TGTGCCAGCGAAACAGGGGATCAGCCCCAGCATTTT	CASETGDQPQHF
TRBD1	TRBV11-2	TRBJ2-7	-	TGTGCCAGCAGCTTCGACAGGGATCTCTACGAGCAGTACTTC	CASSFDRDLYEQYF
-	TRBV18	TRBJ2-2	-	TGTGCCAGCTCACCCCGACAGAACACCGGGGAGCTGTTTTTT	CASSPRQNTGELFF
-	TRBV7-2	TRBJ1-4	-	TGTGCCAGCAGCTTAGAGGTGTGGAGAGCAACTAATGAAAAACTGTTTTTT	CASSLEVWRATNEKLFF
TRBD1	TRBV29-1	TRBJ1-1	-	TGCAGCGTTGACACAGGGGGTGCGAACACTGAAGCTTTCTTT	CSVDTGGANTEAFF
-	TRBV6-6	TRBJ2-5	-	TGTGCCAGCACCCTTGCGGGGCCCCAAGAGACCCAGTACTTC	CASTLAGPQETQYF
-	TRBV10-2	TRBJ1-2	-	TGCGCCAGCAGTGAGGGAAACAGTTTGACCTATGGCTACACCTTC	CASSEGNSLTYGYTF
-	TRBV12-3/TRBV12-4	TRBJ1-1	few	TGTGCCAGCAGTTTCGGCACCCCTCAGGGAGCTTTCTTT	CASSFGTPQGAFF
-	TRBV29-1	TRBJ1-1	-	TGCAGCGTTGAGCTCCCGAAGGACTTGAACACTGAAGCTTTCTTT	CSVELPKDLNTEAFF
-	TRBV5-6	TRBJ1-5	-	TGTGCCAGCAGCGATATGGCGAGGGCTAGCAATCAGCCCCAGCATTTT	CASSDMARASNQPQHF